Reported below is one T cell receptor (beta chain). Its target is unknown. These data are taken from a study of T cell repertoires in cytomegalovirus infection. Germline V gene lookup returns CDR1 ENHRY and CDR2 SYGVKD. V was shortened by 2 bases and J by 2 bases, with 16 bases between the two germline ends. The CDR3 runs 16 residues. In TCRdb, the reads were re-called with MiXCR into one record per CDR3 protein. Of some 920,000 distinct CDR3 sequences in the sample, 31% were seen once. V and J are TRBV10-3 and TRBJ2-7, with D possibly matching TRBD1 (6 bases). The receptor's source is a human donor in good health (CMV status not recorded). Some clones in this sample may be carry-over from other donors' samples. The source material was cultured CD8+ T cells from PBMCs, sampled from culture after CMV antigen stimulation. DNA of the CDR3: TGTGCCATCAGTGAGACCCTGGACAGTGATACCTACGAGCAGTACTTC. It specifies CAISETLDSDTYEQYF.